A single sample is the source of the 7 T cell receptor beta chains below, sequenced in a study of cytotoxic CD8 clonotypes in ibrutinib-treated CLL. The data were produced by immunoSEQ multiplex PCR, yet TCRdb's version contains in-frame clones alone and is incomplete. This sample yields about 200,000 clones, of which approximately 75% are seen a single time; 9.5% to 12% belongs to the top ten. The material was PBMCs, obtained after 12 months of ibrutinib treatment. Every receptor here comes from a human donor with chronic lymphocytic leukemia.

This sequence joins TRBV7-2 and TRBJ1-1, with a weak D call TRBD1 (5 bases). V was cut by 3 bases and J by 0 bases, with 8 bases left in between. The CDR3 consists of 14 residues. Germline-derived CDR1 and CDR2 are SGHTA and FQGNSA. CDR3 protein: CASSLGGVNTEAFF. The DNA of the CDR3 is TGTGCCAGCAGCTTGGGAGGGGTGAACACTGAAGCTTTCTTT.

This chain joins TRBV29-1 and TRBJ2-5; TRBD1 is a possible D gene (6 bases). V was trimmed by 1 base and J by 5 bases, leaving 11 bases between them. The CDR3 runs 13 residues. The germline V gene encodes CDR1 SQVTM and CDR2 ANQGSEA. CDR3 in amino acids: CSVEGHQGETQYF. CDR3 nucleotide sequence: TGCAGCGTTGAAGGACATCAGGGGGAGACCCAGTACTTC.

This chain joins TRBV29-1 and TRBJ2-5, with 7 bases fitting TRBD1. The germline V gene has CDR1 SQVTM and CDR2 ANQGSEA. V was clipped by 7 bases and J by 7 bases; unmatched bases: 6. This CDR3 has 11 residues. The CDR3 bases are TGCAGCGCCCGGGACAGCGGGACCCAGTACTTC. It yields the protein CSARDSGTQYF.

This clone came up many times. CDR3: CASSFLAADNEQFF. For the CDR3, the DNA is TGTGCCAGCAGTTTTCTAGCGGCCGATAATGAGCAGTTCTTC. The gene calls are TRBV28 and TRBJ2-1; 7 bases align to TRBD2. This CDR3 is built from 14 residues. The V and J ends lost 3 bases and 7 bases, in that order; junction bases with no gene match: 6. Germline values: CDR1 MDHEN, CDR2 SYDVKM.

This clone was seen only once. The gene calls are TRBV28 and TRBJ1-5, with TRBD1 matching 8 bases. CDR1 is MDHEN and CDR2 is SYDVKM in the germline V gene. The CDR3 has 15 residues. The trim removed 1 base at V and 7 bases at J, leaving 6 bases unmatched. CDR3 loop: CASSLLRTGRQPQHF. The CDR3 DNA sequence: TGTGCCAGCAGTTTATTACGGACAGGGAGGCAGCCCCAGCATTTT. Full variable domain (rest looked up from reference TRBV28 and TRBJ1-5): DVKVTQSSRYLVKRTGEKVFLECVQDMDHENMFWYRQDPGLGLRLIYFSYDVKMKEKGDIPEGYSVSREKKERFSLILESASTNQTSMYLCASSLLRTGRQPQHFGDGTRLSIL.

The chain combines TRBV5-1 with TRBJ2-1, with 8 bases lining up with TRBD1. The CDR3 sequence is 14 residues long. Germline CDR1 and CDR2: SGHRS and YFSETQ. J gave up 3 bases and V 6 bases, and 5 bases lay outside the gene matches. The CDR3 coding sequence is TGCGCCAGCACCGTACAGGGGGACTACAATGAGCAGTTCTTC. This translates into CASTVQGDYNEQFF.

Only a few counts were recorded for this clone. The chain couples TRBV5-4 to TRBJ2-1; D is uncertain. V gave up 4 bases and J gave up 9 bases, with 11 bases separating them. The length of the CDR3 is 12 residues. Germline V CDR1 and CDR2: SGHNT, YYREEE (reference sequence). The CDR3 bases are TGTGCCAGCAGCGCCATCGCGGCTGAGCAGTTCTTC. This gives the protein CASSAIAAEQFF.